This T cell receptor (beta chain) derives from a study of cytomegalovirus exposure and HLA in healthy donors. Study overall: The use of the same platform for the 120 or so validation repertoires and the 650 to 850 first-cohort repertoires was reported by a later analysis. Notes on the study in general: The study put under 200 TCR beta chains on its list as cytomegalovirus-associated. High sensitivity and specificity were reportedly achieved when the classifier diagnosed cytomegalovirus status. Subsequent analysis showed first-cohort TCR clusters tending to co-occur in roughly 130 validation repertoires.

V was cut by 10 bases and J by 1 base, with 7 bases left in between. Germline values: CDR1 ENHRY, CDR2 SYGVKD. This CDR3 has 11 amino acids. This table comes from immunoSEQ multiplex PCR, and its TCRdb copy is limited to in-frame clones, with some not included. The data contain 300,000 to 400,000 clones, 80% to 90% of them singletons. This clone occurred once. What it recognizes is unknown. The clonotype originates from a young woman in good health and CMV-seronegative. The chain has TRBV10-3 and TRBJ1-1; no clear D. The specimen sequenced was PBMCs. The CDR3 region is CATRENTEAFF. The CDR3, as DNA: TGTGCCACGCGAGAGAACACTGAAGCTTTCTTT.